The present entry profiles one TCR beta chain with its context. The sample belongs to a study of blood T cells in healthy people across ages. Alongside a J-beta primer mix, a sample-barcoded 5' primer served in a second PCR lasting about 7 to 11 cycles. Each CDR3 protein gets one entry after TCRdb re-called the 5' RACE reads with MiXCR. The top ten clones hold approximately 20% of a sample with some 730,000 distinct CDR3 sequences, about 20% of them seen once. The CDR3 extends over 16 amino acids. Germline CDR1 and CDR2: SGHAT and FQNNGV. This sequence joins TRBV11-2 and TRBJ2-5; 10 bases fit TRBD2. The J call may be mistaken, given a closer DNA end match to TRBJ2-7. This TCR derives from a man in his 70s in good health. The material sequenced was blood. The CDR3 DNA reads TGTGCCAGCAGCACAATGGCACTAGCGGGGCCGTACGAGCAGTACTTC. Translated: CASSTMALAGPYEQYF.